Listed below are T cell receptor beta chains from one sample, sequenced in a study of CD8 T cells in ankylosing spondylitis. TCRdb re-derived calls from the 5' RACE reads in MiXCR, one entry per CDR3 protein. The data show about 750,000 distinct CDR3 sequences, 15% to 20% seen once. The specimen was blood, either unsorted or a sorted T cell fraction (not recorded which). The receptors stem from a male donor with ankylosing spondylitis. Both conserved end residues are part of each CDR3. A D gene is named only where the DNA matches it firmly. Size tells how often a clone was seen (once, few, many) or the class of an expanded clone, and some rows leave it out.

cdr3_nt: TGCAGTGCTTACCGCAGACTAGCGACTAGCACAGATACGCAGTATTTT
cdr3_aa: CSAYRRLATSTDTQYF
j_call: TRBJ2-3
d_call: TRBD2
cdr3_length: 16
clone_size: -
v_call: TRBV20-1

cdr3_nt: TGTGCCAGCAGCGTAGGCTCCGGGCCCAAAAACCCCCGATGTCAGCCCCAGCATTTT
cdr3_aa: CASSVGSGPKNPRCQPQHF
j_call: TRBJ1-5
d_call: -
cdr3_length: 19
clone_size: few
v_call: TRBV9

cdr3_nt: TGCGCCAGCAGCCCGGGTTACCTTGGCGAGCACTCCTACAATGAGCAGTTCTTC
cdr3_aa: CASSPGYLGEHSYNEQFF
j_call: TRBJ2-1
d_call: -
cdr3_length: 18
clone_size: -
v_call: TRBV5-1

cdr3_nt: TGTGCCAGCCGGGGCCATATTAACGTCCTGACTTTC
cdr3_aa: CASRGHINVLTF
j_call: TRBJ2-6
d_call: -
cdr3_length: 12
clone_size: few
v_call: TRBV6-1

cdr3_nt: TGCGCCAGCAGCTTAGACACAGGGTACACTGAAGCTTTCTTT
cdr3_aa: CASSLDTGYTEAFF
j_call: TRBJ1-1
d_call: -
cdr3_length: 14
clone_size: -
v_call: TRBV5-1

cdr3_nt: TGTGCCAGCATGCGCGGCGGCACAGATACGCAGTATTTT
cdr3_aa: CASMRGGTDTQYF
j_call: TRBJ2-3
d_call: -
cdr3_length: 13
clone_size: few
v_call: TRBV6-1

cdr3_nt: TGTGCCAGCAGCTTGTGGGCGGAGGTGGACAATCAGCCCCAGCATTTT
cdr3_aa: CASSLWAEVDNQPQHF
j_call: TRBJ1-5
d_call: -
cdr3_length: 16
clone_size: few
v_call: TRBV7-9

cdr3_nt: TGCGCCAGCAGCTTGGGGGGGACAGGGGCTCCAGGAAAGAACATTCAGTACTTC
cdr3_aa: CASSLGGTGAPGKNIQYF
j_call: TRBJ2-4
d_call: TRBD1
cdr3_length: 18
clone_size: -
v_call: TRBV5-1

cdr3_nt: TGCGCCAGCAGCATATCGTCCGGGGAGCTGTTTTTT
cdr3_aa: CASSISSGELFF
j_call: TRBJ2-2
d_call: -
cdr3_length: 12
clone_size: few
v_call: TRBV5-1

cdr3_nt: TGTGCCAGCAGCCAAGAAGTACTTTCTCGCACAGATACGCAGTATTTT
cdr3_aa: CASSQEVLSRTDTQYF
j_call: TRBJ2-3
d_call: -
cdr3_length: 16
clone_size: few
v_call: TRBV3-1

cdr3_nt: TGCGCCAGCAGTGAGACGGGACAGGCGGACTACGAGCAGTACTTC
cdr3_aa: CASSETGQADYEQYF
j_call: TRBJ2-7
d_call: TRBD1
cdr3_length: 15
clone_size: -
v_call: TRBV10-1

cdr3_nt: TGCGCCAGCAGCTTGGGGGGGCAGTCGACTGAAGCTTTCTTT
cdr3_aa: CASSLGGQSTEAFF
j_call: TRBJ1-1
d_call: -
cdr3_length: 14
clone_size: few
v_call: TRBV5-1

cdr3_nt: TGTGCCAGCAGCCGGACTAGCAACTACGAGCAGTACTTC
cdr3_aa: CASSRTSNYEQYF
j_call: TRBJ2-7
d_call: TRBD2
cdr3_length: 13
clone_size: few
v_call: TRBV5-6

cdr3_nt: TGTGCCATCAGTGAGGGACAGGGATACGAGCAGTACTTC
cdr3_aa: CAISEGQGYEQYF
j_call: TRBJ2-7
d_call: TRBD1
cdr3_length: 13
clone_size: -
v_call: TRBV10-3

cdr3_nt: TGTGCCAGCAGCTTGGGACCGGGACTTCATAATTCACCCCTCCACTTT
cdr3_aa: CASSLGPGLHNSPLHF
j_call: TRBJ1-6
d_call: -
cdr3_length: 16
clone_size: -
v_call: TRBV5-5

cdr3_nt: TGTGCCAGCCACTTACGCTCCTATAATTCACCCCTCCACTTT
cdr3_aa: CASHLRSYNSPLHF
j_call: TRBJ1-6
d_call: -
cdr3_length: 14
clone_size: few
v_call: TRBV6-5

cdr3_nt: TGTGCCAGCAAGCCAGGGGACCTTCTGGGGGAGCAGTACTTC
cdr3_aa: CASKPGDLLGEQYF
j_call: TRBJ2-7
d_call: -
cdr3_length: 14
clone_size: few
v_call: TRBV27

cdr3_nt: TGCGCCAGCAGCACTGGACTAGCGGGAAATGCAGATACGCAGTATTTT
cdr3_aa: CASSTGLAGNADTQYF
j_call: TRBJ2-3
d_call: TRBD2
cdr3_length: 16
clone_size: few
v_call: TRBV5-1

cdr3_nt: TGTGCCAGCAGCTTGTTGACTAGCGGGAGTATCCATGAGCAGTTCTTC
cdr3_aa: CASSLLTSGSIHEQFF
j_call: TRBJ2-1
d_call: TRBD2
cdr3_length: 16
clone_size: few
v_call: TRBV5-5

cdr3_nt: TGTGCCAGCAGCTTACCGCTCCCTACCCTGGGTGAAGCTTTCTTT
cdr3_aa: CASSLPLPTLGEAFF
j_call: TRBJ1-1
d_call: -
cdr3_length: 15
clone_size: few
v_call: TRBV7-9

cdr3_nt: TGTGCCAGCAGCTCATGGACAGGAATCAATCAGCCCCAGCATTTT
cdr3_aa: CASSSWTGINQPQHF
j_call: TRBJ1-5
d_call: TRBD1
cdr3_length: 15
clone_size: few
v_call: TRBV5-5

cdr3_nt: TGTGCCAGCAGCGGATCACCTCAAGGGCCAATCGACGAGCAGTACTTC
cdr3_aa: CASSGSPQGPIDEQYF
j_call: TRBJ2-7
d_call: -
cdr3_length: 16
clone_size: -
v_call: TRBV7-2

cdr3_nt: TGCAGTGCTAGCTACACAACCTACGAGCAGTACTTC
cdr3_aa: CSASYTTYEQYF
j_call: TRBJ2-7
d_call: -
cdr3_length: 12
clone_size: few
v_call: TRBV20-1